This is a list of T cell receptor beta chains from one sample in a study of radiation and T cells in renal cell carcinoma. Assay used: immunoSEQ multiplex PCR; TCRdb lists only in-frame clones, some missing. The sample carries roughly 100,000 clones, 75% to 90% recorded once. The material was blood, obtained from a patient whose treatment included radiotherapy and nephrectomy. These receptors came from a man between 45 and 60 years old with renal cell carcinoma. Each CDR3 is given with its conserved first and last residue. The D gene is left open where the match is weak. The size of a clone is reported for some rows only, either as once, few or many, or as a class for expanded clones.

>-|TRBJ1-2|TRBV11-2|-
CASRPQTASNYGYTF
TGTGCCAGCAGACCTCAGACAGCTTCTAACTATGGCTACACCTTC
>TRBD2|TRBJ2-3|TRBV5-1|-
CASSRGLAGEGTDTQYF
TGCGCCAGCAGTCGGGGACTAGCGGGAGAAGGAACAGATACGCAGTATTTT
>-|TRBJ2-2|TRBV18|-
CASSLIGELFF
TGTGCCAGCTCACTTATCGGGGAGCTGTTTTTT
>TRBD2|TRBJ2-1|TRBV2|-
CASSVTSVNEQFF
TGTGCCAGCAGTGTAACTAGCGTCAATGAGCAGTTCTTC
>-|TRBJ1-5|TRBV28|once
CASTSDQRYQPQHF
TGTGCCAGCACGAGTGACCAGCGATATCAGCCCCAGCATTTT
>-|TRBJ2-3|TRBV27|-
CASSLGWQTDTQYF
TGTGCCAGCAGTTTGGGGTGGCAGACGGATACGCAGTATTTT
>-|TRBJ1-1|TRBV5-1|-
CASSLSGLNTEAFF
TGCGCCAGCAGCTTGTCGGGGTTGAACACTGAAGCTTTCTTT
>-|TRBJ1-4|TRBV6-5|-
CASSQGWGSNEKLFF
TGTGCCAGCAGTCAAGGGTGGGGGTCGAATGAAAAACTGTTTTTT
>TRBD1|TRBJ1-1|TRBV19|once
CASSVRPGTGGMNTEAFF
TGTGCCAGTAGTGTCAGACCCGGGACAGGGGGGATGAACACTGAAGCTTTCTTT
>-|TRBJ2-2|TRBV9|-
CASSVGLVENTGELFF
TGTGCCAGCAGCGTAGGACTAGTTGAAAACACCGGGGAGCTGTTTTTT